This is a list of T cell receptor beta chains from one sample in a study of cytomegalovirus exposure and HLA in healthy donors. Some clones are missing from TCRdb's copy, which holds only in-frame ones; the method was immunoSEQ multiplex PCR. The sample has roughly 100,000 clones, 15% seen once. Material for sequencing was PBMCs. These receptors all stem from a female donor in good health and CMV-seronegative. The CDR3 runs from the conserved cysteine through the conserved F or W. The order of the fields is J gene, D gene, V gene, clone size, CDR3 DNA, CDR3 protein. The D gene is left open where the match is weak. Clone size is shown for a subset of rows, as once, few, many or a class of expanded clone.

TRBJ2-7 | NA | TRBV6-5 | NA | TGTGCCAGCAGTTTTTCCATCACAGGGCTAGCCTACGAGCAGTACTTC | CASSFSITGLAYEQYF
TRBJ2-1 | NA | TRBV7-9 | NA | TGTGCCAGCAGCCACCCTCAGGGGAACAATGAGCAGTTCTTC | CASSHPQGNNEQFF
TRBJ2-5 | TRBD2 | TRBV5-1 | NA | TGCGCCAGCAGCTTGTCCGAAGCGGGGGTGGCCGGGGCCCAGTACTTC | CASSLSEAGVAGAQYF
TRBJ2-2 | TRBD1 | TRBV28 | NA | TGTGCCAGCAGGTGGACAGGGGGCAACACCGGGGAGCTGTTTTTT | CASRWTGGNTGELFF
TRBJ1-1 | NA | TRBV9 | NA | TGTGCCAGCAGCGTAATTCCTTCGTTGGGCAGGGTGGGGAGGATGAACACTGAAGCTTTCTTT | CASSVIPSLGRVGRMNTEAFF
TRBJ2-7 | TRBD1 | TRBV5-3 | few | TGTGAGGCCAGGGACAGGGCGCCCTACGAGCAGTACTTC | CEARDRAPYEQYF
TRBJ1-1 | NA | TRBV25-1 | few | TGTGCCAGCAGGGCGGGGTTTCCCAACGCGGCTTTGAACACTGAAGCTTTCTTT | CASRAGFPNAALNTEAFF
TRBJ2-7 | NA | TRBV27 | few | TGTGCCAGCAGTCCCAGCGGGTACGAGCAGTACTTC | CASSPSGYEQYF
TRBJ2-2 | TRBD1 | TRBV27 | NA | TGTGCCAGCAGGGAACCCGGCAGGGGGCGCACCGGGGAGCTGTTTTTT | CASREPGRGRTGELFF
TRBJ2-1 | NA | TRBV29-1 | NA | TGCAGCGCGCCCCGGCCTAGCGACTACAATGAGCAGTTCTTC | CSAPRPSDYNEQFF
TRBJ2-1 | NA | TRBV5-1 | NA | TGCGCCAGCAGCGCCCGACAGGTTCGTGGTGAGCAGTTCTTC | CASSARQVRGEQFF
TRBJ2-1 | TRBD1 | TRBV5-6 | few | TGTGCCAGCAGCTCAGGGGGGGGACAGGGATCCTACAATGAGCAGTTCTTC | CASSSGGGQGSYNEQFF
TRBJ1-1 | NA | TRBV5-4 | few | TGTGCCAGCAGTGACCCGCGCGGTAACACTGAAGCTTTCTTT | CASSDPRGNTEAFF
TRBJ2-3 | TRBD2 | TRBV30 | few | TGTGCCTGGAGTTTAGCGGGAACCCTCAGCACAGATACGCAGTATTTT | CAWSLAGTLSTDTQYF
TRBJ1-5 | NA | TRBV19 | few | TGTGCCAGTAGTATAGGGTTCGGGCAGCCCCAGCATTTT | CASSIGFGQPQHF
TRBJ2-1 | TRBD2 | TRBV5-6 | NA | TGTGCCAGCAGCTACTTTTGGGCTAGCGGGGGCAATGAGCAGTTCTTC | CASSYFWASGGNEQFF
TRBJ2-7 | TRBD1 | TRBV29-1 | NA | TGCAGCGTTGAAGATATGAAGGCAGGGGGCCCCTACGAGCAGTACTTC | CSVEDMKAGGPYEQYF
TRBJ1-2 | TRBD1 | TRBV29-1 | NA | TGCAGCGGGGGACAGGGGCTTGAACTGGACTACACCTTC | CSGGQGLELDYTF
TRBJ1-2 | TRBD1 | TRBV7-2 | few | TGTGCCAGCAGCTTGGGACAGCGCTATGGCTACACCTTC | CASSLGQRYGYTF
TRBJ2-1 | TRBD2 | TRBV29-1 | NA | TGCAGCGTTGAAGGTGGAGATCCGGGAGGCTCCTACAATGAGCAGTTCTTC | CSVEGGDPGGSYNEQFF
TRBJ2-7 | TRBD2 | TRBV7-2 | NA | TGTGCCAGCAGCTTGGCGGGAGGGCCTGAGCAGTACTTC | CASSLAGGPEQYF
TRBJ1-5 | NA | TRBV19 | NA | TGTGCCAGTAGTATGGGGCTGGCTGGACGGGTAAGTGTGCCCCAGCATTTT | CASSMGLAGRVSVPQHF
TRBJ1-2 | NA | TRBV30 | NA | TGTGCCTGGACAGGTGGGGGCCTACTAGGAACGGAGGGCTACACCTTC | CAWTGGGLLGTEGYTF
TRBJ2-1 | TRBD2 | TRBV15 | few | TGTGCCACCAGCGGAGAACCGGGACTAGGATGGGCGAATGAGCAGTTCTTC | CATSGEPGLGWANEQFF
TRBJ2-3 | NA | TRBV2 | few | TGTGCCAGCAGCTCGGACTGGGATACGCAGTATTTT | CASSSDWDTQYF
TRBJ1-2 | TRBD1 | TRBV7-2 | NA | TGTGCCAGCAGAACGACAGGGTTCTATGGCTACACCTTC | CASRTTGFYGYTF
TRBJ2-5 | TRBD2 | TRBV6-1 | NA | TGTGCCAGCAGTGAACCGGAAGCGGGAGATATCTTGGAGACCCAGTACTTC | CASSEPEAGDILETQYF
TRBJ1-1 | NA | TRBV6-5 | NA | TGTGCCAGCAGTTATTCCTTCGGGTTCACTGAAGCTTTCTTT | CASSYSFGFTEAFF
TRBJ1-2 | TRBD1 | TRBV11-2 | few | TGCGCCAGCAGCTCACCCAGGGACAGCCGCCACTATGGCTACACCTTC | CASSSPRDSRHYGYTF
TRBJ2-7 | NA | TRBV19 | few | TGTGCCAGTAGGAGCGCTTACGAGCAGTACTTC | CASRSAYEQYF
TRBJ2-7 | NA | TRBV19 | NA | TGTGCCAGTAGTATAGGGGGGGAATGGAGCTACGAGCAGTACTTC | CASSIGGEWSYEQYF
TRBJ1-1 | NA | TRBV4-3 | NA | TGCGCCAGCAGCCAAGGGGGGGGTCCCACTGAAGCTTTCTTT | CASSQGGGPTEAFF
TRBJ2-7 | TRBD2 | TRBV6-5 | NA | TGTGCCAGCAGGCAAACTAGCGGGAGGACCTACGAGCAGTACTTC | CASRQTSGRTYEQYF
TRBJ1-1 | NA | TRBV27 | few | TGTGCCAGCACCTTATCTCATGGGAGGGGGACTGAAGCTTTCTTT | CASTLSHGRGTEAFF
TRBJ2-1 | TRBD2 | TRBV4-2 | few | TGTGCCAGCAGCCGCCGGGGACTAGCGGGAGACAATGAGCAGTTCTTC | CASSRRGLAGDNEQFF
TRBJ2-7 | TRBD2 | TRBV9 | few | TGTGCCAGCAGCGTAGCTAGCGGGTCCTACGAGCAGTACTTC | CASSVASGSYEQYF